This note documents a single T cell receptor beta chain sequence. Its antigen is unknown. PCR used 60 Vbeta primers and 13 Jbeta primers. The table came from immunoSEQ multiplex PCR; TCRdb's copy has only in-frame clones and leaves some out. The repertoire holds roughly 80,000 clones, 75% to 85% seen once, with 1.5% to 2% in the top ten. This specimen belongs to a study of cytomegalovirus exposure and HLA in healthy donors. General observations from the study: Clonal expansion was found to be greater in HLA-associated TCR beta chains than in equally common others in a later analysis.

At the time of sampling, donors were nominally healthy, though unrecorded immune exposures were likely. The TCR was taken from a young woman in good health and CMV-seronegative. Sample: PBMCs.

CDR3: CASSPRLAQSGLAQYF. As DNA, the CDR3 is TGTGCCAGCAGCCCACGACTAGCCCAATCTGGGTTGGCCCAGTACTTC. The J gene is TRBJ2-5, the V gene TRBV4-2; TRBD2 matches 7 bases. The CDR3 extends over 16 amino acids. CDR1 is LGHNA, CDR2 YNFKEQ, per germline. V trimming: 4 bases; J trimming: 9 bases; junction bases outside the gene matches: 17.